One sample yielded the 16 T cell receptor beta chains listed below, sequenced in a study of T cell repertoires in cytomegalovirus infection. In TCRdb, the reads were re-called with MiXCR into one record per CDR3 protein. The sample records 500,000 or so distinct CDR3 sequences, 16% being singletons. The specimen sequenced was CD8+ T cells from PBMCs. These receptors came from a human donor in good health (CMV status not recorded). Some clones in this sample may be carry-over from other donors' samples.

This clonotype came up a few times. The chain links TRBV20-1 to TRBJ1-5; D call uncertain. In germline, CDR1 is DFQATT, CDR2 SNEGSKA (reference sequence). This CDR3 is built from 16 residues. Trimming pared 0 bases from V and 2 bases from J, leaving 14 bases between. Here the CDR3 DNA reads TGCAGTGCTAGAGATAAGGAGGGTTATGGCAATCAGCCCCAGCATTTT. It is translated as CSARDKEGYGNQPQHF.

This clonotype appeared many times. The V call is TRBV19, the J call TRBJ1-5; 8 positions agree with TRBD1. V dropped 8 bases and J dropped 7; count of bases not matched to a gene: 10. The germline V gene encodes CDR1 LNHDA and CDR2 SQIVND (reference sequence). The CDR3 runs to 14 residues. CDR3 DNA: TGTGCCAGTGCCGTCGACAGGGGAAACCAGCCCCAGCATTTT. This sequence encodes CASAVDRGNQPQHF.

This clonotype was found many times. The gene calls are TRBV11-2 and TRBJ2-2; D ambiguous. The V end lost 10 bases, the J end lost 3 bases, and 6 bases lay between the germline ends. The CDR3 is 11 residues long. CDR1 and CDR2 (germline): SGHAT, FQNNGV. CDR3 DNA: TGTGCCACACAGTACACCGGGGAGCTGTTTTTT. Its protein is CATQYTGELFF.

This clonotype was seen only a few times. The rearrangement joins TRBV6-4 to TRBJ2-2; D may be TRBD1 or TRBD2 (5 bases each). The V gene lost 3 bases and the J gene lost 6 bases, with 17 bases spanning the gap. The germline CDR1 and CDR2 sequences are MRHNA and SNTAGT. This CDR3 contains 16 residues. The CDR3 nucleotides are TGTGCCAGCAGTGAAATGGGGGTCCCGGGGTCCGGGGAGCTGTTTTTT. Protein: CASSEMGVPGSGELFF.

This clonotype was detected ten times or more. The V and J genes are TRBV19 and TRBJ2-3, with D maybe TRBD2 (6 bases). Per germline, CDR1 LNHDA and CDR2 SQIVND (reference sequence). Deletions cut 5 bases from V and 2 bases from J, with 11 bases between. This CDR3 is 14 amino acids long. In nucleotides, the CDR3 is TGTGCCAGTAGTCTACGGGAGATCACAGATACGCAGTATTTT. As protein: CASSLREITDTQYF.

As for this clonotype: A much more abundant neighbour one base away suggests this may be a read error. The chain links TRBV7-2 to TRBJ2-5, with a possible D match to TRBD1 (5 bases). Germline V gene sequence: CDR1 SGHTA, CDR2 FQGNSA. The CDR3 length is 14 residues. CDR3 protein: CVSSLEWTQETQYF. The CDR3 nucleotides read TGTGTCAGCAGCTTAGAGTGGACACAAGAGACCCAGTACTTC.

This chain links TRBV24-1 with TRBJ2-5; 14 bases align to TRBD2. The CDR3 is 17 residues long. The V gene end was trimmed by 4 bases and the J gene end by 5 bases; junction bases not matched to a gene: 8. Germline V gene data show CDR1 as KGHDR and CDR2 as SFDVKD. The CDR3 DNA reads TGTGCCACCAGTGAGGGGACTAGCGGGGGATGGGCGGAGACCCAGTACTTC. It translates to CATSEGTSGGWAETQYF.

This clonotype was recorded a few times. The gene calls are TRBV3-1 and TRBJ2-7; D not resolved. CDR1 is LGHDT, CDR2 YNNKEL, per germline (reference sequence). V was pared by 4 bases and J by 3 bases, with 13 bases between. CDR3 length: 14 amino acids. Here the CDR3 reads CASSRKVWGYEQYF. The CDR3 region has the DNA TGTGCCAGCAGCCGAAAGGTTTGGGGCTACGAGCAGTACTTC.

V is TRBV4-3 and J is TRBJ1-1, with TRBD1 matching 10 bases. CDR1 and CDR2 (germline): LGHNA, YSLEER. V shed 3 bases, J shed 6 bases, and the junction held 7 bases outside the gene matches. The length of the CDR3 is 15 residues. CDR3 residues: CASSQPGQGMPEAFF. The CDR3, as DNA: TGCGCCAGCAGCCAGCCGGGACAGGGGATGCCTGAAGCTTTCTTT.

This clonotype was counted a few times. V is TRBV20-1 and J is TRBJ2-7; TRBD2 is a possible D gene (5 bases). V lost 1 base, J lost 2 bases, and 12 bases lay in between. Germline V gene data show CDR1 as DFQATT and CDR2 as SNEGSKA (reference sequence). The CDR3 spans 14 residues. In nucleotides, the CDR3 is TGCAGTGCTAGAGCGGTGCAGCGGCCCTACGAGCAGTACTTC. Protein product: CSARAVQRPYEQYF.

This chain connects TRBV19 to TRBJ1-5, with 8 bases lining up with TRBD1. With 5 bases clipped from V and 6 bases from J, the junction kept 15 bases outside the gene matches. Germline V gene lookup returns CDR1 LNHDA and CDR2 SQIVND (reference sequence). The CDR3 loop spans 17 amino acids. The CDR3 DNA is TGTGCCAGTAGTCCGTACCGAAATACAGGGGGTGGTCAGCCCCAGCATTTT. Its translation: CASSPYRNTGGGQPQHF.

This clonotype was observed at least ten times. This chain joins TRBV4-1 and TRBJ1-1; D is unclear. The V gene lost 0 bases and the J gene lost 3 bases, with 11 bases spanning the gap. The V gene's germline CDR1 is MGHRA and CDR2 YSYEKL. The CDR3 runs 15 residues. The DNA of the CDR3 is TGCGCCAGCAGCCAAGATCCTGGGATTGACACTGAAGCTTTCTTT. Amino acids: CASSQDPGIDTEAFF.

V gene TRBV20-1 combines with J gene TRBJ2-7; 7 bases line up with TRBD1. The CDR3 loop spans 13 amino acids. CDR1 and CDR2 from the germline V gene are DFQATT and SNEGSKA (reference sequence). V shed 3 bases and J 0 bases; nucleotides not matched to a gene: 2. The CDR3 here is CSARGQTSYEQYF. CDR3 DNA sequence: TGCAGTGCTAGGGGACAGACCTCCTACGAGCAGTACTTC.

The CDR3 sequence is CASSTGTRSGFF. As DNA, the CDR3 is TGTGCCAGCAGTACCGGGACGCGAAGTGGGTTCTTC. This chain connects TRBV28 to TRBJ2-1; D is perhaps TRBD1 or TRBD2 (5 bases each). Germline V gene data show CDR1 as MDHEN and CDR2 as SYDVKM. This CDR3 contains 12 residues. V was clipped by 5 bases and J by 15 bases, with 17 bases between them. Together with reference TRBV28 and TRBJ2-1, the CDR3 gives the full variable domain: DVKVTQSSRYLVKRTGEKVFLECVQDMDHENMFWYRQDPGLGLRLIYFSYDVKMKEKGDIPEGYSVSREKKERFSLILESASTNQTSMYLCASSTGTRSGFFGPGTRLTVL.

The sample holds many counts of this clonotype. This rearrangement joins TRBV27 to TRBJ2-7; TRBD2 matches 10 bases. V lost 10 bases and J lost 2; bases outside the gene matches: 5. There are 13 residues in the CDR3. Germline assignment: CDR1 MNHEY and CDR2 SMNVEV (reference sequence). The CDR3 here is CATRTSGAYEQYF. CDR3 nucleotides: TGTGCCACCCGGACTAGCGGTGCCTACGAGCAGTACTTC.

About this clonotype: A much larger clone lies a single base off, so this may be a read error. The J gene is TRBJ1-5, the V gene TRBV7-9; no reliable D call. Germline V lookup: CDR1 SEHNR, CDR2 FQNEAQ (reference sequence). This CDR3 has 16 residues. The CDR3 coding sequence is TGTCCCAGCAGCTCGGTTGAATCGTATAGCAATCAGCCCCAGCATTTT. It codes for CPSSSVESYSNQPQHF.